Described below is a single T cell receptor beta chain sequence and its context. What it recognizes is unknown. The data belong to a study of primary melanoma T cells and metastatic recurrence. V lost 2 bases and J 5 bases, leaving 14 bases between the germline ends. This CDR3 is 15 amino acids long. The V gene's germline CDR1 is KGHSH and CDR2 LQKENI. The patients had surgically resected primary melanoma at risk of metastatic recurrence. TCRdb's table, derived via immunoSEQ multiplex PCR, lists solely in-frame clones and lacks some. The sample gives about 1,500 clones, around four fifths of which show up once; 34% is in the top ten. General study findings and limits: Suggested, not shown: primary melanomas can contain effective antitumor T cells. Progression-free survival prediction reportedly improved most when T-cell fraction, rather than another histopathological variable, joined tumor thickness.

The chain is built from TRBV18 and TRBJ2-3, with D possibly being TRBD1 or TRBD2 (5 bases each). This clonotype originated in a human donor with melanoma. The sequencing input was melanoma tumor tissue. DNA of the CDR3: TGTGCCAGCTCACCAGAAGAGTTGAGGGGAGATACGCAGTATTTT. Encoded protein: CASSPEELRGDTQYF.